Only a few counts were recorded for the clone carrying this T cell receptor beta chain. MiXCR, applied by TCRdb to the RT-PCR reads, yields one record per CDR3 protein. The data show about 700,000 distinct CDR3 sequences, approximately 15% seen once. This receptor was identified in a female donor in good health, serving as a healthy control. The sample comprised memory CD4+ T cells from blood.

CDR3 nucleotide sequence: TGTGCCAGCAGCCGACGAGGGGTAGCGGGGGGGCCGGAGACCCAGTACTTC. Protein sequence: CASSRRGVAGGPETQYF. This chain links TRBV4-2 with TRBJ2-5; 11 positions agree with TRBD2. Germline-derived CDR1 and CDR2 are LGHNA and YNFKEQ. CDR3 size: 17 residues. V trimming: 4 bases; J trimming: 5 bases; junction bases outside the gene matches: 12.